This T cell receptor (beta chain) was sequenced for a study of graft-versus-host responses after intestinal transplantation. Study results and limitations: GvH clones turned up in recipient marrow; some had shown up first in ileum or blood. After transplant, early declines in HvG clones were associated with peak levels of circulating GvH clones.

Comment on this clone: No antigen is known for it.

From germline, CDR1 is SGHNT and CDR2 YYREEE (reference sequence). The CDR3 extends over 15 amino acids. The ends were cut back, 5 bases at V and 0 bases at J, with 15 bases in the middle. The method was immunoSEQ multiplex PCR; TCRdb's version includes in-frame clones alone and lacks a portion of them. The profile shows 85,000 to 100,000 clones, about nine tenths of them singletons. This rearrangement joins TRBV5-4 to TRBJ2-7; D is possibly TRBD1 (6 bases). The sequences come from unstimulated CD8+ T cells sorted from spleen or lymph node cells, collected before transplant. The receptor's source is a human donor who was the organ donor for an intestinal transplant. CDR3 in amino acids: CASRHRAQPSYEQYF. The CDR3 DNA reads TGTGCCAGCAGACACAGGGCCCAACCCTCCTACGAGCAGTACTTC.